Below, one T cell receptor beta chain is given with its context. The CDR3 consists of 14 residues. The V end was cut by 7 bases, the J end by 2 bases, with 12 bases between. This entry comes from a study of T cell repertoires in cytomegalovirus infection. TCRdb re-called the reads through MiXCR, storing one row per CDR3 protein. The sample lists roughly 720,000 distinct CDR3 sequences; roughly a third were seen once. Material: PBMCs. This chain connects TRBV12-3 or TRBV12-4 to TRBJ1-3; D not resolved. This TCR was sampled from a human donor in good health (CMV status not recorded). Some clones in this sample may be carry-over from other donors' samples. The DNA for the CDR3 is TGTGCCAGCATCCTCCGGGTCCCTGGAAACACCATATATTTT. Translated, it gives CASILRVPGNTIYF.